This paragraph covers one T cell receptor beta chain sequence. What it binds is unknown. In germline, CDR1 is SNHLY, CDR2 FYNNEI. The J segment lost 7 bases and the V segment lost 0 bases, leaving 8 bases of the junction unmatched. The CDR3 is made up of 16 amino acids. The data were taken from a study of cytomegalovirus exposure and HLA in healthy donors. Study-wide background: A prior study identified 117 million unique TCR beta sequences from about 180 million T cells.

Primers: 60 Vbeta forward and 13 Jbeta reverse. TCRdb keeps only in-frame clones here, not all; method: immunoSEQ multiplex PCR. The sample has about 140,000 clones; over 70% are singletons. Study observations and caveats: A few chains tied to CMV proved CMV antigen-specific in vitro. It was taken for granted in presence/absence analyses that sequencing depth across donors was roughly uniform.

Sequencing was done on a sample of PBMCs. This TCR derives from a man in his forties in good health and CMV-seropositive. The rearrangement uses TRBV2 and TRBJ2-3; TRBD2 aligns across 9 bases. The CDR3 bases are TGTGCCAGCAGTGAAGCGCGGGGGGGCGAATTGAATACGCAGTATTTT. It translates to CASSEARGGELNTQYF.